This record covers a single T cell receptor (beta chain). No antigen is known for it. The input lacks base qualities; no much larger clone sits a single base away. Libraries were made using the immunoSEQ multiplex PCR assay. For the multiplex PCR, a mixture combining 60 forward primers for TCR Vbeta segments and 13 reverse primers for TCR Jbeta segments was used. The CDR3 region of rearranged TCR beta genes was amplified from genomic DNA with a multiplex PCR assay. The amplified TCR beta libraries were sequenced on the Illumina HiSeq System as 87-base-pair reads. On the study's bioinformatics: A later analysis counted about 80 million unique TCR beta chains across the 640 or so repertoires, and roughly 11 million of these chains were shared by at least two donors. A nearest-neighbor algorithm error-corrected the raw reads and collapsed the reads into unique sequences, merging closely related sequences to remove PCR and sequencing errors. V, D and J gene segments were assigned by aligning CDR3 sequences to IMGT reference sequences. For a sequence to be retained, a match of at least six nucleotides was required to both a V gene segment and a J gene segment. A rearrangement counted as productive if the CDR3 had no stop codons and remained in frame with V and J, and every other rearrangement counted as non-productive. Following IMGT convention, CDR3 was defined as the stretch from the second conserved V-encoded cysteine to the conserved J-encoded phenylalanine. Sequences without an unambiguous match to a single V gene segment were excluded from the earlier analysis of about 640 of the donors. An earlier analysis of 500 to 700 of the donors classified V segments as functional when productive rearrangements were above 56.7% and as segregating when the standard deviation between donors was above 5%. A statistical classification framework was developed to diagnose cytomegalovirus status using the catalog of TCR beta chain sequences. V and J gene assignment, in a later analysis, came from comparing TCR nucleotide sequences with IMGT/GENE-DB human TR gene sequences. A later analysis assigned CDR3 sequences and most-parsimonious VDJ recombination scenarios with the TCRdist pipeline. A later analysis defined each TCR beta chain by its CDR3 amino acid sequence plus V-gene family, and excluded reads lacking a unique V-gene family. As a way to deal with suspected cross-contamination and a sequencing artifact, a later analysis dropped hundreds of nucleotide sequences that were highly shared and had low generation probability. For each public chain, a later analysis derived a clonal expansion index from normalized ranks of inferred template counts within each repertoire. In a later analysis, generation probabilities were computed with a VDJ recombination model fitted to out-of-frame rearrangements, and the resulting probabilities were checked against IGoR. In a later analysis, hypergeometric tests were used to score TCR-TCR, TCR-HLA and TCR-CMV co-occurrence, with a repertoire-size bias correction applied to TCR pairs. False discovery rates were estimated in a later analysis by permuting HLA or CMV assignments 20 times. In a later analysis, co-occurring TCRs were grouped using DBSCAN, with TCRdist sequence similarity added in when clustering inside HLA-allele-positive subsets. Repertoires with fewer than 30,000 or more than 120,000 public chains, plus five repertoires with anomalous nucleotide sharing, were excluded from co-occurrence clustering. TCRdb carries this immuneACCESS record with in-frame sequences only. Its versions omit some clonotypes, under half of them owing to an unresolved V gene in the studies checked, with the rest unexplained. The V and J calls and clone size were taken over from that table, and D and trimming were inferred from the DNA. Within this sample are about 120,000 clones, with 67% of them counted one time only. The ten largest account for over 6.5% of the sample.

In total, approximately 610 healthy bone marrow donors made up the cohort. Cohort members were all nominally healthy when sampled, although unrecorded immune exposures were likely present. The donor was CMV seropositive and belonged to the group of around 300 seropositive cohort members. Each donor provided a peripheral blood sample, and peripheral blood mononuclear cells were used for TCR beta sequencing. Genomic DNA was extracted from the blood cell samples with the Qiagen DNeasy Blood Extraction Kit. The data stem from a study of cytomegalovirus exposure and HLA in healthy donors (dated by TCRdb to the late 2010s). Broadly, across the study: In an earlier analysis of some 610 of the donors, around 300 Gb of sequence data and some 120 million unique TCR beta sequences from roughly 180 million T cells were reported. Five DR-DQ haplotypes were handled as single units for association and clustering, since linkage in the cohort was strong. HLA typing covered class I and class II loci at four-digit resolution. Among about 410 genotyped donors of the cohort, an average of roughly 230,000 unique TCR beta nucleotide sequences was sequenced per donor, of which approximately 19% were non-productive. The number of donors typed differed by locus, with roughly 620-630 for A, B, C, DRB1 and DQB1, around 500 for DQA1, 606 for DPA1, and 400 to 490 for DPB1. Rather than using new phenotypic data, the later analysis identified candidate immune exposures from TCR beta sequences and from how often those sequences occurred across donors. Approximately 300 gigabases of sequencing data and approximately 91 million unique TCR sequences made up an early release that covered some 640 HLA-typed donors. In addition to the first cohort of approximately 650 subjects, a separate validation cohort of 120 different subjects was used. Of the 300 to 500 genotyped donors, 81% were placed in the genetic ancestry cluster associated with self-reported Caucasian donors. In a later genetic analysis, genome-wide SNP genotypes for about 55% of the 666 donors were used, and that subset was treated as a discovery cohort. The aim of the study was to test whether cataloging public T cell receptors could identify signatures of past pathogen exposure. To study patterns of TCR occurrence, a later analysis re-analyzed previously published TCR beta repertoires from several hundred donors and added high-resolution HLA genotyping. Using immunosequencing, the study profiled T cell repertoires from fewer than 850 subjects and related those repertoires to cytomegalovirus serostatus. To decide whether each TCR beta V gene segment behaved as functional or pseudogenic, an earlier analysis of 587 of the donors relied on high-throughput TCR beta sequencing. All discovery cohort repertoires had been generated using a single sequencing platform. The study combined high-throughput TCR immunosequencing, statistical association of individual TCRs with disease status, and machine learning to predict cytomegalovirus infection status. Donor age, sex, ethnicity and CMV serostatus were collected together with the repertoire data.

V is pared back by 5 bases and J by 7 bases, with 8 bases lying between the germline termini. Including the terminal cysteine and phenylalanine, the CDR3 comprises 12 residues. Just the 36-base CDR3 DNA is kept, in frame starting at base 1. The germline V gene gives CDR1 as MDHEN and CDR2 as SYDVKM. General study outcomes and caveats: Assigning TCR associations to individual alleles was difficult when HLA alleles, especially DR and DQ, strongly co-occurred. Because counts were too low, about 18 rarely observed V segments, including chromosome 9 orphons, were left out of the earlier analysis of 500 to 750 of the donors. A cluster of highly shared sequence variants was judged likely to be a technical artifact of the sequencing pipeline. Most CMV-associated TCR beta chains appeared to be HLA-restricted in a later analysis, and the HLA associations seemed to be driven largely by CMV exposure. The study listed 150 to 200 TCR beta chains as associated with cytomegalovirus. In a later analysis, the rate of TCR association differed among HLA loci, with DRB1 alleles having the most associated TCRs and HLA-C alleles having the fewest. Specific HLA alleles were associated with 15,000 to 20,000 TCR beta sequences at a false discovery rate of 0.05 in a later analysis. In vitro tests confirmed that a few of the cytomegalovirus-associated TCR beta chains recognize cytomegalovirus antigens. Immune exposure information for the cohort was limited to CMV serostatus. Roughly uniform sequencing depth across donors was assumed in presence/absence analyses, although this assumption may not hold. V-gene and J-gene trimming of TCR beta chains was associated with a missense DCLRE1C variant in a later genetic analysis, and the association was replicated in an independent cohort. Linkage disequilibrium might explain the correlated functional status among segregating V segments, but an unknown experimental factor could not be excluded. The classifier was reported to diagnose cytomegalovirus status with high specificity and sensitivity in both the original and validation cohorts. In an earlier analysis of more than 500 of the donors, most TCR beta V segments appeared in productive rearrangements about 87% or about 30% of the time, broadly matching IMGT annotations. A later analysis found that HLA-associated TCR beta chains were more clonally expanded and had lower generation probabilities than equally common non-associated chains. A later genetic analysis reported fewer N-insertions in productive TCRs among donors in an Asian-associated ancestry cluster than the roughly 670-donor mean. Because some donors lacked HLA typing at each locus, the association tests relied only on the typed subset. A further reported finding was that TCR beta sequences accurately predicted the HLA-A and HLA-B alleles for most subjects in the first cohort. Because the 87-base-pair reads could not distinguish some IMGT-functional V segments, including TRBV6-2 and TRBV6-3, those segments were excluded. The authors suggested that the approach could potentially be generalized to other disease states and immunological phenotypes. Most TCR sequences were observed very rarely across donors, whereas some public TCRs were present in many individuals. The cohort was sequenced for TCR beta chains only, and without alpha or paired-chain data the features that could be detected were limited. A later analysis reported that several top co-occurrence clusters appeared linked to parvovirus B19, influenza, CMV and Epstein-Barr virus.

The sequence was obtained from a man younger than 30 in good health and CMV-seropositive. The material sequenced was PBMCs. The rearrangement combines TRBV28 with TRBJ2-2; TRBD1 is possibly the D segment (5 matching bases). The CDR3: CASSLRVGELFF. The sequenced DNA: TGTGCCAGCAGTCTCAGGGTCGGGGAGCTGTTTTTT.